The entry that follows covers one TCR beta chain sequence. There is no known antigen for this receptor. No much larger clonotype is one base removed from it; base qualities were not supplied. The record originates from a study of blood T cell repertoires in COVID-19 (TCRdb year 2020). Describing the broader study: Recovered participants in ImmuneRACE Cohort 3 were defined as having two consecutive negative NP/OP PCR tests, clearance from a healthcare professional, or resolution of symptoms. A freely available public database, intended as a resource for researchers studying the immune response to SARS-CoV-2, is where the repertoires were released. Where available, HLA class I and class II types were taken from metadata supplied by the sample provider and were not determined by assay-based typing. Samples came from the ongoing ImmuneRACE study (first 160 participants) plus 1,254 subjects from 6 global collaborators. The prospective study material was composed of cDNA or gDNA derived from T cells, B-cell-depleted T cells, or PBMCs. A de-identified subject ID, COVID-19 status, age in years and sex were almost always included in the sample metadata. Samples from collaborators originated in the United States, Italy and Spain and spanned both the acute and convalescent phases of COVID-19. Subjects who had been exposed to COVID-19, were actively infected with it, or had recovered from it provided the deeply sampled blood TCRbeta repertoires that made up the dataset.

The CDR3 sequence holds 18 residues, the cysteine and phenylalanine included. The sequence is cut down to CDR3 DNA, 54 bases in frame from base 1. Via the germline V gene, CDR1 is SGHAT and CDR2 FQNNGV. Trimming costs V 5 bases and J 0 bases, and their ends lie 21 bases apart. What the authors observed across the whole study: The quantity of clinical and demographic metadata differed by source and by participant and was supplied without curation.

The immunoSEQ Assay, a bias-controlled multiplex PCR, was used to amplify TCRbeta CDR3 regions from genomic DNA. Processing in the source paper ran as follows. The number of nucleated cells in each sample was estimated by amplification of reference gene primers within the assay. Sequence reads were collapsed and filtered to measure the absolute abundance of every unique TCRbeta CDR3 rearrangement. Productive Simpson clonality was computed per sample as the square root of Simpson's diversity index over productive rearrangements. TCRdb limited this immuneACCESS table to in-frame rearrangements with V and J called. A share of clones is missing; checked studies link under half to unresolved V genes, and the rest is unexplained. V and J calls plus clone size are reproduced from that table; the DNA served to infer D and trimming. The sample records some 330,000 clones, approximately 87% of which are singletons. The biggest ten clones account for approximately 1.9% of the sample.

In the prospective study, participants were roughly 18 to 100 years old, resided in approximately 25 geographic areas of the United States, and were enrolled through a virtual design. In the prospective study, cohorts were assigned on the basis of participant-reported clinical history obtained from a screening survey and a study questionnaire. In the prospective study, mobile phlebotomists collected whole blood, serum and a nasopharyngeal or oropharyngeal swab from each participant. Over a roughly 2-month period, participants in the prospective study had the option of providing additional blood draws and questionnaires. Blood samples from the prospective study were shipped frozen or at room temperature prior to DNA extraction.

Rearrangement joined TRBV11-2 to TRBJ2-3; TRBD2 could be the D gene, as 5 bases match. This TCR came from a man aged 40-55 years in a cohort exposed to, infected with or recovered from COVID-19 (not recorded which). Sequencing was performed on PBMCs or T cells enriched from blood (not recorded which). The CDR3 sequence is CASSPSPSPWRSTDTQYF. The DNA reads TGTGCCAGCAGCCCTAGCCCCTCTCCATGGAGGAGCACAGATACGCAGTATTTT.